These T cell receptor beta chains were read from a single sample in a study of T-cell memory formation after mild COVID-19. TCRdb re-derived calls from the 5' RACE reads in MiXCR, one entry per CDR3 protein. The repertoire holds roughly 340,000 distinct CDR3 sequences, with about 15% as singletons. Material: PBMCs or a T cell subset sorted from them (not recorded which). These receptors were taken from a young man who had mild COVID-19 (a few samples of this study predate the infection). Cell type and time point are not known. The CDR3 runs from the conserved cysteine through the conserved F or W. Fields, in order: J gene, clone size, CDR3 length, V gene, D gene, CDR3 DNA, CDR3 protein. The D gene is left open where the match is weak. Rows may omit the clone size; those that give it use once, few, many or a size class.

TRBJ1-6 - 14 TRBV27 - TGTGCCAGCAGTTCGGGTAGGGAAATAGCACCCCTCCACTTT CASSSGREIAPLHF
TRBJ2-3 - 15 TRBV7-3 - TGTGCCAGCAGCTTAGTCTACGGGGCGGGAGATACGCAGTATTTT CASSLVYGAGDTQYF
TRBJ1-1 many 13 TRBV20-1 - TGCAGTGCCCCCCACGCCATGAACACTGAAGCTTTCTTT CSAPHAMNTEAFF
TRBJ1-1 - 15 TRBV20-1 TRBD1 TGCAGTGCTAGGGCTCCGGGACAGGGAAACACTGAAGCTTTCTTT CSARAPGQGNTEAFF
TRBJ2-4 - 17 TRBV4-2 - TGTGCCAGCAGCCAAGACGAGGGGGGCGGGGTCAAAAACATTCAGTACTTC CASSQDEGGGVKNIQYF
TRBJ1-2 - 14 TRBV6-5 TRBD1 TGTGCCAGCAGTCCCCCTACAGGGGGGAGGGGCTACACCTTC CASSPPTGGRGYTF
TRBJ1-1 - 17 TRBV4-1 - TGCGCCAGCAGCCAAGGCCCGGGAGCCAGGGGAAACACTGAAGCTTTCTTT CASSQGPGARGNTEAFF
TRBJ2-5 - 13 TRBV9 - TGTGCCAGCAGCGTAGAGGGAAGGGAGACCCAGTACTTC CASSVEGRETQYF
TRBJ2-5 few 16 TRBV11-2 - TGTGCCAGCAGCTTAGCGGCGGTTCAGGGGGGAGAGACCCAGTACTTC CASSLAAVQGGETQYF
TRBJ1-2 - 12 TRBV6-2/TRBV6-3 - TGTGCCAGCGCCACGGGAGGGCTTGGCTACACCTTC CASATGGLGYTF
TRBJ2-7 few 14 TRBV7-2 - TGTGCCAGCAGCTCCGGGACCCCACCCCGGGAGCAGTACTTC CASSSGTPPREQYF
TRBJ1-4 few 16 TRBV15 TRBD1 TGTGCCACCAGCAGATCTCCCGGGACAGGGAATGAAAAACTGTTTTTT CATSRSPGTGNEKLFF
TRBJ2-3 few 15 TRBV20-1 - TGCAGTGCTAGAGTAGCGATCCTTAGCACAGATACGCAGTATTTT CSARVAILSTDTQYF
TRBJ2-3 - 12 TRBV10-3 - TGTGCCATCAGCCGGAGCACAGATACGCAGTATTTT CAISRSTDTQYF
TRBJ2-3 few 18 TRBV9 TRBD2 TGTGCCAGCAGCGTAAGTTTCGGCCTAGCGGGAACCACAGATACGCAGTATTTT CASSVSFGLAGTTDTQYF
TRBJ2-3 few 15 TRBV12-3/TRBV12-4 - TGTGCCAGCAGTACACGGACTTCAGGGGCAGATACGCAGTATTTT CASSTRTSGADTQYF
TRBJ1-5 - 18 TRBV5-6 TRBD1 TGTGCCAGCAGCTTGGGGAGGGGACAGGGGAGCACGAATCAGCCCCAGCATTTT CASSLGRGQGSTNQPQHF
TRBJ1-1 - 15 TRBV20-1 - TGCAGTGCTAGAGATCCCGGCAAAGTAAACACTGAAGCTTTCTTT CSARDPGKVNTEAFF
TRBJ1-1 - 13 TRBV2 - TGTGCCAGCAGTGTGATGGGAAGCACTGAAGCTTTCTTT CASSVMGSTEAFF
TRBJ2-3 few 16 TRBV5-5 - TGTGCCAGCAGCTTGGGAGAAAGCGTTAGGACAGATACGCAGTATTTT CASSLGESVRTDTQYF
TRBJ2-1 - 13 TRBV6-2/TRBV6-3 - TGTGCCAGCAGCCCCTGGGGGCCGAATGAGCAGTTCTTC CASSPWGPNEQFF
TRBJ2-3 many 18 TRBV7-2 TRBD2 TGTGCCAGCAGCTTAGAAGGGACTAGCGGGAGGAACATTAATACGCAGTATTTT CASSLEGTSGRNINTQYF
TRBJ2-1 few 13 TRBV5-1 - TGCGCCAGCAGCGACCGACAGTACAATGAGCAGTTCTTC CASSDRQYNEQFF
TRBJ2-1 - 14 TRBV24-1 TRBD1 TGTGCCACCAGTGGGGCAGGGGGCTACAATGAGCAGTTCTTC CATSGAGGYNEQFF
TRBJ1-5 few 14 TRBV25-1 TRBD1 TGTGCCAGCAGCGGACAGGGATCGCGGCAGCCCCAGCATTTT CASSGQGSRQPQHF
TRBJ1-3 few 14 TRBV19 - TGTGCCAGTAATAAGGGGCCGTCTGGAAACACCATATATTTT CASNKGPSGNTIYF
TRBJ2-7 - 16 TRBV9 TRBD1 TGTGCCAGCAGCGCTGACCCCGGGACAGGGGGCCACGAGCAGTACTTC CASSADPGTGGHEQYF